These 29 T cell receptor beta chains came from one sample sequenced in a study of response to subunit inactivated influenza vaccine. MiXCR, run by TCRdb on the RT-PCR reads, gives a single entry per CDR3 protein. The data show 500,000 or so distinct CDR3 sequences, 15% to 20% seen once. Sequenced material: CD4+ T cells sorted from PBMCs, taken approximately 25 months after vaccination. All receptors come from a man aged 50-75 years who received an inactivated influenza vaccine.

The chain carries TRBV9 and TRBJ1-1, with D possibly matching TRBD1 (5 bases). Germline loops: CDR1 SGDLS, CDR2 YYNGEE. CDR3 size: 17 residues. Between the trimmed V and J ends, which lost 4 bases and 0 bases, there was a span of 19 bases. The CDR3 bases are TGTGCCAGCAGCCTCTCCCCCCGGGACGGGATGAACACTGAAGCTTTCTTT. Translation gives CASSLSPRDGMNTEAFF.

This clonotype was counted only a few times. The gene calls are TRBV12-3 or TRBV12-4 and TRBJ2-5; the D is unclear. The CDR3 sequence is 15 residues long. V dropped 3 bases and J dropped 3 bases, with 14 bases sitting between them. CDR3: CASSFSSGTEETQYF. CDR3 sequence (DNA): TGTGCCAGCAGTTTTTCTTCCGGCACGGAAGAGACCCAGTACTTC.

This clonotype appeared a few times. V and J are TRBV5-1 and TRBJ1-2; D is undetermined. V lost 4 bases and J lost 3, with 10 bases in between. This CDR3 contains 13 residues. Germline lookup yields CDR1 SGHRS and CDR2 YFSETQ. CDR3 DNA sequence: TGCGCCAGCAGCAGCGACGGGGACTATGGCTACACCTTC. Its translation is CASSSDGDYGYTF.

This clonotype was detected a few times. J is TRBJ2-3 and V is TRBV15; D is perhaps TRBD1 or TRBD2 (5 bases each). V lost 0 bases and J lost 3, with 10 bases in between. This CDR3 has 15 amino acids. From germline, CDR1 is LNHNV and CDR2 YYDKDF (reference sequence). The CDR3 reads CATSREGVVTDTQYF. The CDR3 nucleotides read TGTGCCACCAGCAGAGAGGGGGTGGTGACAGATACGCAGTATTTT.

The chain uses TRBV6-2 or TRBV6-3 and TRBJ2-1, with TRBD1 matching over 9 bases. This CDR3 has 14 residues. The germline gives CDR1 MNHEY, CDR2 SVGEGT. Trimming cost V 3 bases and J 9 bases; bases outside gene matches: 6. The CDR3, as DNA: TGTGCCAGCAGTTATGAACAGGGGGCGACTGAGCAGTTCTTC. This gives the protein CASSYEQGATEQFF.

As concerns this clonotype: A read error may produce the germline difference seen at one junction end. CDR3 bases: TGTCCCAGCAGCCAAGAGTTGAACACTGAAGCTTTCTTT. Its translation is CPSSQELNTEAFF. V gene TRBV14 combines with J gene TRBJ1-1; D is ambiguous. Germline CDR1 reads SGHDN; CDR2 reads FVKESK. The CDR3 length is 13 residues.

The J gene is TRBJ2-5, the V gene TRBV6-1; D may be TRBD1 (7 bases). Germline-derived CDR1 and CDR2 are MNHNS and SASEGT. This CDR3 spans 14 amino acids. Between the trimmed V and J ends, which lost 4 bases and 5 bases, there was a span of 14 bases. The chain's CDR3 is CASSGQGGWETQYF. CDR3 coding DNA: TGTGCCAGCAGTGGACAGGGAGGTTGGGAGACCCAGTACTTC.

This clonotype was counted only a few times. This chain joins TRBV5-4 and TRBJ1-2; the D gene is possibly TRBD1 (6 bases). This CDR3 has 14 residues. Trimming removed 4 bases from V and 1 base from J, with 11 bases in between. CDR1 and CDR2 from the germline V gene are SGHNT and YYREEE (reference sequence). The CDR3 protein is CASSAQGVNYGYTF. CDR3 in DNA: TGTGCCAGCAGCGCACAGGGTGTTAACTATGGCTACACCTTC. The complete variable domain, with remaining parts taken from reference TRBV5-4 and TRBJ1-2, reads ETGVTQSPTHLIKTRGQQVTLRCSSQSGHNTVSWYQQALGQGPQFIFQYYREEENGRGNFPPRFSGLQFPNYSSELNVNALELDDSALYLCASSAQGVNYGYTFGSGTRLTVV.

A few counts support this clonotype. The chain couples TRBV7-9 to TRBJ2-3, with TRBD2 matching over 8 bases. Germline values: CDR1 SEHNR, CDR2 FQNEAQ (reference sequence). CDR3 length: 17 residues. V trimming: 5 bases; J trimming: 6 bases; junction bases outside the gene matches: 16. The CDR3 reads CASSPGGGRWIYDTQYF. CDR3 bases: TGTGCCAGCAGCCCGGGGGGGGGCAGATGGATTTACGATACGCAGTATTTT.

This clonotype was found many times. The V gene is TRBV7-2, the J gene TRBJ2-1; no firm D call. Germline lookup yields CDR1 SGHTA and CDR2 FQGNSA. The CDR3 consists of 13 residues. V was shortened by 5 bases and J by 13 bases, with 18 bases between the two germline ends. Here the CDR3 DNA reads TGTGCCAGCAGCCCCAGGTCGGCCCAAACACAGTTCTTC. Encoded protein: CASSPRSAQTQFF.

This clonotype was picked up a small number of times. This chain uses TRBV7-2 with TRBJ1-2; possibly TRBD1 for D (6 bases). Trimming took 10 bases from V and 4 from J, leaving 13 bases between them. The CDR3 extends over 12 amino acids. Per germline, CDR1 SGHTA and CDR2 FQGNSA. CDR3 nucleotides: TGTGCCACCGAAACAGGGACCTATGGCTACACCTTC. It yields the protein CATETGTYGYTF.

This clonotype was observed once. The chain is built from TRBV12-3 or TRBV12-4 and TRBJ2-3, with unresolved D. The CDR3 extends over 12 amino acids. Between the trimmed V and J ends, which lost 6 bases and 7 bases, there was a span of 11 bases. The CDR3 DNA reads TGTGCCAGCAGCGCCGCGACAAATACGCAGTATTTT. It codes for CASSAATNTQYF.

Many counts were recorded for this clonotype. This chain links TRBV3-1 with TRBJ2-5; perhaps TRBD2 as D (5 bases). Germline V gives CDR1 LGHDT, CDR2 YNNKEL (reference sequence). The CDR3 is 15 amino acids. The V end was cut by 1 base, the J end by 4 bases, with 13 bases between. This CDR3 is CASSQGGPSGETQYF. The DNA for the CDR3 is TGTGCCAGCAGCCAAGGCGGGCCCTCAGGAGAGACCCAGTACTTC.

This clonotype appeared a few times. V and J are TRBV5-1 and TRBJ2-7; unclear D gene. Trimming pared 2 bases from V and 7 bases from J, leaving 7 bases between. The CDR3 has 11 residues. Germline assignment: CDR1 SGHRS and CDR2 YFSETQ. CDR3 amino acids: CASSFKAEQYF. The CDR3 coding sequence is TGCGCCAGCAGCTTCAAGGCGGAGCAGTACTTC.

The V gene is TRBV4-2, the J gene TRBJ2-7; D is possibly TRBD2 (5 bases). This CDR3 spans 14 amino acids. Trimming stripped 4 bases from V and 1 base from J, with 11 bases between. CDR1 is LGHNA and CDR2 is YNFKEQ in the germline V gene. This chain's CDR3 is CASSRGGRSYEQYF. CDR3 bases: TGTGCCAGCAGCCGCGGAGGTAGGTCCTACGAGCAGTACTTC.

This clonotype was seen more than once but under ten times. The chain carries TRBV4-3 and TRBJ2-3, with a tentative D call TRBD1 (5 bases). There are 15 residues in the CDR3. Trimming took 2 bases from V and 0 from J, leaving 9 bases between them. Germline V gene sequence: CDR1 LGHNA, CDR2 YSLEER. The DNA for the CDR3 is TGCGCCAGCAGCCAAAACAGGTTGAGCACAGATACGCAGTATTTT. As protein: CASSQNRLSTDTQYF.

The V and J genes are TRBV12-3 or TRBV12-4 and TRBJ2-1, with 7 bases that match TRBD1. After removal of 7 bases from V and 0 bases from J, the junction contained 3 bases not matched to a gene. CDR3 size: 14 residues. Here the CDR3 reads CASTGQNSYNEQFF. The CDR3 coding sequence is TGTGCCAGCACGGGACAGAACTCCTACAATGAGCAGTTCTTC.

V and J are TRBV29-1 and TRBJ2-5; possible D gene TRBD2, 5 bases. Germline V lookup: CDR1 SQVTM, CDR2 ANQGSEA. Trimming took 2 bases from V and 5 from J, leaving 15 bases between them. This CDR3 region has 14 residues. The CDR3 here is CSVELPDLPETQYF. The CDR3 bases are TGCAGCGTTGAACTCCCGGACTTACCCGAGACCCAGTACTTC.

The gene calls are TRBV20-1 and TRBJ1-1; TRBD1 might be the D (6 bases). The CDR3 is made up of 14 amino acids. V was clipped by 3 bases and J by 1 base, with 12 bases between them. Germline CDR1 is DFQATT and CDR2 is SNEGSKA (reference sequence). The CDR3 region has the DNA TGCAGTGCTAGGGCCGGGACAACGAACACTGAAGCTTTCTTT. Its translation: CSARAGTTNTEAFF.

J is TRBJ2-2 and V is TRBV2; maybe TRBD2 (6 bases). V was cut by 6 bases and J by 7 bases, with 15 bases left in between. The CDR3 length is 14 residues. Germline lookup yields CDR1 SNHLY and CDR2 FYNNEI. CDR3: CASRGGATGGELFF. DNA for the CDR3: TGTGCCAGCAGAGGAGGGGCCACAGGCGGGGAGCTGTTTTTT.

This clonotype has just a few counts. The chain combines TRBV3-1 with TRBJ2-1, with 7 nucleotides matching TRBD2. The CDR3 covers 18 residues. Germline values: CDR1 LGHDT, CDR2 YNNKEL (reference sequence). V was clipped by 0 bases and J by 4 bases; unmatched bases: 12. CDR3 in amino acids: CASSQDILRASGYNEQFF. The CDR3 DNA sequence: TGTGCCAGCAGCCAAGATATTTTAAGGGCTAGCGGATACAATGAGCAGTTCTTC.

This clonotype was seen more than once but under ten times. This chain connects TRBV12-3 or TRBV12-4 to TRBJ2-1; TRBD1 might be the D (5 bases). The V end was cut by 5 bases, the J end by 9 bases, with 14 bases between. The CDR3 length is 13 residues. The CDR3 sequence: CASSPESQGEQFF. The CDR3 bases are TGTGCCAGCAGTCCCGAGTCCCAGGGTGAGCAGTTCTTC.

This clonotype was detected a few times. The V call is TRBV10-3, the J call TRBJ2-3, with TRBD2 matching over 11 bases. The CDR3 has 16 amino acids. V gave up 0 bases and J gave up 6 bases; unmatched junction bases: 5. CDR1 is ENHRY, CDR2 SYGVKD, per germline. CDR3 nucleotides: TGTGCCATCAGTGAGTCGCTAGCGGGAGGCATTGATACGCAGTATTTT. It is translated as CAISESLAGGIDTQYF.

This clonotype was picked up a small number of times. The V call is TRBV4-2, the J call TRBJ2-6, with D uncertain. The germline V gene has CDR1 LGHNA and CDR2 YNFKEQ. The CDR3 covers 14 residues. With 3 bases removed from V and 5 bases from J, the gap between germline ends came to 8 bases. Here the CDR3 DNA reads TGTGCCAGCAGCCAGCCCGGTCGGGCCAACGTCCTGACTTTC. Translated: CASSQPGRANVLTF.

Comment on this clonotype: This may arise from a read error, as a much more abundant clone is one base away. V usage is TRBV28 and J usage is TRBJ2-1, with D tentatively TRBD2 (7 bases). V lost 4 bases to trimming and J lost 8 bases, with 15 bases between them. CDR1 and CDR2 from the germline V gene are MDHEN and SYDVKM. The CDR3 runs 14 residues. CDR3 sequence: CASSSGRGRDEQFF. The CDR3 DNA follows: TGTGCCAGCAGTTCTGGGAGGGGGAGGGATGAGCAGTTCTTC.

This chain joins TRBV27 and TRBJ1-1; 10 bases fit TRBD1. The germline V gene encodes CDR1 MNHEY and CDR2 SMNVEV (reference sequence). CDR3 length: 17 residues. The junction had 7 bases not matched to a gene; V was cut back by 0 bases and J by 3 bases. This CDR3 reads CASSLSQGQGSDTEAFF. CDR3 nucleotides: TGTGCCAGCAGTTTATCCCAGGGACAGGGGTCGGACACTGAAGCTTTCTTT.

This clonotype has at least ten counts. The chain employs TRBV4-3 and TRBJ2-3; 7 bases are shared with TRBD1. With 3 bases clipped from V and 2 bases from J, the junction kept 8 bases outside the gene matches. The CDR3 extends over 16 amino acids. Germline V gives CDR1 LGHNA, CDR2 YSLEER. CDR3 DNA sequence: TGCGCCAGCAGCCAGGCCGCACAGGGGACCACAGATACGCAGTATTTT. It yields the protein CASSQAAQGTTDTQYF.

V usage is TRBV6-6 and J usage is TRBJ1-1; D is undetermined. Trimming removed 0 bases from V and 6 bases from J, with 8 bases in between. Germline assignment: CDR1 MNHNY and CDR2 SVGAGI (reference sequence). The CDR3 runs 13 residues. DNA for the CDR3: TGTGCCAGCAGTTACTCGACGGCTTCTGAAGCTTTCTTT. It is translated as CASSYSTASEAFF.

This clonotype was counted between two and nine times. The chain employs TRBV4-2 and TRBJ2-5; 8 bases are a match to TRBD1. Trimming took 6 bases from V and 5 from J; bases not matched to a gene: 11. This CDR3 is 15 amino acids long. Per germline, CDR1 LGHNA and CDR2 YNFKEQ. In DNA form, the CDR3 reads TGTGCCAGCAGTGCGCAAGGGCAGGGGGCTGAGACCCAGTACTTC. This translates into CASSAQGQGAETQYF.